This TCR beta chain was retrieved from a study of PD-1 blockade in classical Hodgkin lymphoma. The CDR3 contains 14 residues. Germline V CDR1 and CDR2: MDHEN, SYDVKM. V was trimmed by 3 bases and J by 2 bases, leaving 11 bases between them. This sample's time point: newly diagnosed, previously untreated cHL patient sample. PBMCs from untreated, newly diagnosed classical Hodgkin lymphoma were comparison samples. Study observations and caveats: No one has yet defined what causes the repertoire differences, which may be disease activity or prior therapy. Healthy donors reportedly exceeded newly diagnosed patients in baseline TCR diversity.

TCRdb's copy holds only in-frame clones and misses some; the assay was immunoSEQ multiplex PCR. The sample includes 70,000 or so clones, 93% of them seen just once. On this clone: Its specificity is not known.

Sequenced material: peripheral blood mononuclear cells (PBMCs). V gene TRBV28 combines with J gene TRBJ2-7; unclear D gene. The sequence was collected from a human donor with classical Hodgkin lymphoma. This CDR3 is CASSLDLPPYEQYF. Written as DNA, the CDR3 is TGTGCCAGCAGTTTGGATCTCCCCCCCTACGAGCAGTACTTC.